This T cell receptor (beta chain) was identified in a study of cytomegalovirus exposure and HLA in healthy donors. It was with 60 Vbeta and 13 Jbeta primers that the PCR ran. Only in-frame clones appear in the TCRdb table, and some are missing; sequencing was by immunoSEQ multiplex PCR. Of more than 100,000 clones in the sample, about 74% were seen once. About this clone: Its antigen is unknown.

Study-wide results and caveats: Investigators reported 150 to 200 TCR beta chains as tied to cytomegalovirus. The authors confirmed in vitro that a few CMV-associated chains were specific for CMV antigens. An analysis was carried out later, and it reportedly showed fewer N-insertions in an Asian-associated ancestry cluster than the roughly 670-donor mean.

V lost 3 bases and J lost 9; bases outside the gene matches: 6. CDR3 length: 14 amino acids. Germline assignment: CDR1 KGHSH and CDR2 LQKENI. This receptor was taken from a woman aged 60-75 years in good health and CMV-seronegative. Sequenced: PBMCs. The rearrangement links TRBV18 to TRBJ2-1, with 9 nucleotides matching TRBD1. CDR3 in amino acids: CASSPGQGLPEQFF. CDR3 nucleotides: TGTGCCAGCTCACCGGGACAGGGTCTGCCTGAGCAGTTCTTC.